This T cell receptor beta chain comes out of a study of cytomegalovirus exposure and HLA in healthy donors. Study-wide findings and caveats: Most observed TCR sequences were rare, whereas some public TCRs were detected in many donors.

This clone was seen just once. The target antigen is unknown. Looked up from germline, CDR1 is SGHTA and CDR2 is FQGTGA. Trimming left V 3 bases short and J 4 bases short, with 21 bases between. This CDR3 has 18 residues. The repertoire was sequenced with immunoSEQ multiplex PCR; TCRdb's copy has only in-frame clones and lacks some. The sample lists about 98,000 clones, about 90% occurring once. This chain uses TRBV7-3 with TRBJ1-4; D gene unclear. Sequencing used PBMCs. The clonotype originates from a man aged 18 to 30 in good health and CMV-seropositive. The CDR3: CASSFLPPGRIINEKLFF. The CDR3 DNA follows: TGTGCCAGCAGCTTCCTCCCCCCCGGCAGGATCATTAATGAAAAACTGTTTTTT.